This entry describes one T cell receptor (beta chain). Its antigen is undetermined. The data belong to a study of T cell responses to AZD1222 COVID-19 vaccine. V lost 5 bases and J lost 0, with 11 bases in between. CDR3 size: 14 residues. The germline V gene encodes CDR1 SGHTA and CDR2 FQGNSA. The study's findings and limits: At study baseline, merely roughly 6 AZD1222 recipients were seropositive.

Libraries were prepared by immunoSEQ multiplex PCR; TCRdb keeps only in-frame clonotypes and omits some of them. The data show 120,000 to 150,000 clones, about 90% seen once. This chain connects TRBV7-2 to TRBJ2-7; D is ambiguous. Sequences were derived from peripheral blood, sampled 28 days after the second AZD1222 dose. The receptor comes from an adult who received the AZD1222 COVID-19 vaccine. This CDR3 is CASSEGPSSYEQYF. DNA of the CDR3: TGTGCCAGCAGCGAAGGGCCTAGCTCCTACGAGCAGTACTTC.